The entry that follows covers one T cell receptor (beta chain) sequence. The data stem from a study of control samples from healthy donors and cancer patients. Data came from immunoSEQ multiplex PCR; TCRdb stores just in-frame clones and leaves some out. The repertoire consists of about 140,000 clones, with less than 90% occurring once and the leading ten covering around 10%. Sequenced material: blood. This clonotype originated in a woman under 40 in good health.

This CDR3 is CASSLNLGRGPSSYNSPLHF. DNA of the CDR3: TGTGCCAGCAGTCTGAACCTGGGCAGGGGGCCTAGCTCCTATAATTCACCCCTCCACTTT. The J gene is TRBJ1-6, the V gene TRBV27, with 8 positions matching TRBD1. The junction had 15 bases not matched to a gene; V was cut back by 5 bases and J by 0 bases. This CDR3 spans 20 amino acids. Germline V gene sequence: CDR1 MNHEY, CDR2 SMNVEV (reference sequence).